The text below deals with one T cell receptor (beta chain). Its antigen is unknown. Researchers ran the PCR with 60 Vbeta and 13 Jbeta primers. In the study's own analysis: It was a later analysis that counted tens of millions of unique TCR beta chains, of which approximately 9.9 million were shared. Sequencing used immunoSEQ multiplex PCR; TCRdb keeps in-frame clones, though not all of them. Clonal size and the V and J genes are those of that table, whereas D and trimming came from the DNA. The sample includes about 120,000 clones, roughly 14% seen only once; the top ten take 1.9%. This sample stems from a study of cytomegalovirus exposure and HLA in healthy donors. Study-wide findings and caveats: Most sequenced TCRs were rare (though some public TCRs occurred in many donors). The sole available immune exposure information was CMV serostatus.

The V and J ends lost 4 bases and 5 bases, in that order; junction bases with no gene match: 3. This CDR3 comprises 14 residues. From germline, CDR1 is LNHDA and CDR2 SQIVND (reference sequence). Sequencing was carried out using PBMCs. The rearrangement joins TRBV19 to TRBJ2-7, with 12 bases that match TRBD2. The TCR comes from a woman aged 18-35 years in good health and CMV-seronegative. CDR3 DNA: TGTGCCAGTAGTAGACTAGCGGGAGTAAACGAGCAGTACTTC. Protein product: CASSRLAGVNEQYF.